Detailed here is one T cell receptor (beta chain). This specimen belongs to a study of blood T cell repertoires in COVID-19. Study-wide background: The United States, Italy and Spain provided the acute and convalescent COVID-19 samples. T cells, B-cell-depleted T cells, or PBMCs supplied cDNA or gDNA.

Germline V gene lookup returns CDR1 SGHTA and CDR2 FQGNSA. The CDR3 sequence is 13 residues long. The germline V and J ends were trimmed by 2 bases and 4 bases, with 8 bases remaining between them. Sequencing was performed with immunoSEQ multiplex PCR; in TCRdb, only in-frame clones are kept and a portion is missing. The sample holds about 200,000 clones, around 84% seen once. This sequence originates from a woman older than 75 with acute or convalescent COVID-19. Sequenced: peripheral blood. The chain is built from TRBV7-2 and TRBJ1-1; perhaps TRBD1 as D (5 bases). This chain's CDR3 is CASSLQGSTEAFF. CDR3 nucleotides: TGTGCCAGCAGCTTACAGGGAAGCACTGAAGCTTTCTTT.